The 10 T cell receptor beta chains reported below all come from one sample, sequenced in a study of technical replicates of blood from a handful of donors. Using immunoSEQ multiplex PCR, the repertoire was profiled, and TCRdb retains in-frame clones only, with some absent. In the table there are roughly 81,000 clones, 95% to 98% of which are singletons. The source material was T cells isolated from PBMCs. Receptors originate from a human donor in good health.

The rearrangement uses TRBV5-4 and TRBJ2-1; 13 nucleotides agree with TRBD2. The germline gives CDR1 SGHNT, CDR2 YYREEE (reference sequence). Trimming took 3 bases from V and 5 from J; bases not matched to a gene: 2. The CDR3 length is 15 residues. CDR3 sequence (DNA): TGTGCCAGCAGCTCCGGGACTAGCGGGAACAATGAGCAGTTCTTC. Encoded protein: CASSSGTSGNNEQFF.

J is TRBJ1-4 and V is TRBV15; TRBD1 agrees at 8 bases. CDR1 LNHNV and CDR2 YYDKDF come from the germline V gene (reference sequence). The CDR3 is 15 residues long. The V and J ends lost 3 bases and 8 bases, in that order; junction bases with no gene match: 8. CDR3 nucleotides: TGTGCCACCAGCAGCCCGACAGGGGTTGGCGAAAAACTGTTTTTT. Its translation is CATSSPTGVGEKLFF.

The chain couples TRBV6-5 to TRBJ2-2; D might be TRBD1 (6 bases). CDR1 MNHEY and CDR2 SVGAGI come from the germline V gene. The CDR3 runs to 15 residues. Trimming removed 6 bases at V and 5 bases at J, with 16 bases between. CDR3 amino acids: CASRGSQRGTGELFF. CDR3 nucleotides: TGTGCCAGCAGGGGTTCACAAAGGGGGACCGGGGAGCTGTTTTTT.

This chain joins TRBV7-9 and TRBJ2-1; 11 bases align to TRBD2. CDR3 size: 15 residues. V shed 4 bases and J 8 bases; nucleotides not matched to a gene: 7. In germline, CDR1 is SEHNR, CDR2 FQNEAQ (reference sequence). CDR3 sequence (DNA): TGTGCCAGCAGCTCTACTAGCGGGAGATTCGATGAGCAGTTCTTC. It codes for CASSSTSGRFDEQFF. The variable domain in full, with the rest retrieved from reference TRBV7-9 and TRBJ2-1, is DTGVSQNPRHKITKRGQNVTFRCDPISEHNRLYWYRQTLGQGPEFLTYFQNEAQLEKSRLLSDRFSAERPKGSFSTLEIQRTEQGDSAMYLCASSSTSGRFDEQFFGPGTRLTVL.

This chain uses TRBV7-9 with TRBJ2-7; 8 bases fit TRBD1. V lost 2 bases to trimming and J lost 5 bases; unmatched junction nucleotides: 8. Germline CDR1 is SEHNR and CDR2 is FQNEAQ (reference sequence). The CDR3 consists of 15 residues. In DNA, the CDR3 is TGTGCCAGCAGCTTATCCCGGACAGGGTCGAACGAGCAGTACTTC. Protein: CASSLSRTGSNEQYF.

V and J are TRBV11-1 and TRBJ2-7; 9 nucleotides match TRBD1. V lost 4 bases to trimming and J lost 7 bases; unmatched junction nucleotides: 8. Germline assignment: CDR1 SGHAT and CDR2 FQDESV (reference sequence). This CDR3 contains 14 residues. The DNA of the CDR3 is TGTGCCAGCAGCTCGGGACAGGGCTCGGGAGAGCAGTACTTC. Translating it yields CASSSGQGSGEQYF.

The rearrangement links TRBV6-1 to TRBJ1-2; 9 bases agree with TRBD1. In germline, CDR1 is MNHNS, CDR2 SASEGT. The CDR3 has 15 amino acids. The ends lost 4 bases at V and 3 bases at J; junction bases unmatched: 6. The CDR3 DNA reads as TGTGCCAGCAGTGGAACGGACAGGGGACACTATGGCTACACCTTC. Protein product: CASSGTDRGHYGYTF.

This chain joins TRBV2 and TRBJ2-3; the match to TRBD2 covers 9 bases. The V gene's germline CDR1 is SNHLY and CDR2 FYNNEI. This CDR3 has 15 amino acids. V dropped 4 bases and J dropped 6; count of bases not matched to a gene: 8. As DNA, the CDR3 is TGTGCCAGCAGTGCGACTAGCGGTAGGTCGGATACGCAGTATTTT. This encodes CASSATSGRSDTQYF.

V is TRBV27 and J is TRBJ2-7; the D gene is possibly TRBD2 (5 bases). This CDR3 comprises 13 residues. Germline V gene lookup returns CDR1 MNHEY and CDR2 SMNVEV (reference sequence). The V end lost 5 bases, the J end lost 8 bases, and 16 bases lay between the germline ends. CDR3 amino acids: CASSGSGTNKQYF. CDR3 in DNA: TGTGCCAGCAGTGGGAGTGGAACAAACAAGCAGTACTTC.

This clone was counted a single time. The CDR3 loop is CASSPKTSGKWGFPEQYF. CDR3 nucleotide sequence: TGTGCCAGCAGCCCAAAGACTAGCGGGAAGTGGGGGTTCCCCGAGCAGTACTTC. The V gene is TRBV7-9, the J gene TRBJ2-7; TRBD2 agrees at 11 bases. V shed 5 bases and J 6 bases; nucleotides not matched to a gene: 18. CDR1 is SEHNR, CDR2 FQNEAQ, per germline (reference sequence). The CDR3 spans 18 residues.